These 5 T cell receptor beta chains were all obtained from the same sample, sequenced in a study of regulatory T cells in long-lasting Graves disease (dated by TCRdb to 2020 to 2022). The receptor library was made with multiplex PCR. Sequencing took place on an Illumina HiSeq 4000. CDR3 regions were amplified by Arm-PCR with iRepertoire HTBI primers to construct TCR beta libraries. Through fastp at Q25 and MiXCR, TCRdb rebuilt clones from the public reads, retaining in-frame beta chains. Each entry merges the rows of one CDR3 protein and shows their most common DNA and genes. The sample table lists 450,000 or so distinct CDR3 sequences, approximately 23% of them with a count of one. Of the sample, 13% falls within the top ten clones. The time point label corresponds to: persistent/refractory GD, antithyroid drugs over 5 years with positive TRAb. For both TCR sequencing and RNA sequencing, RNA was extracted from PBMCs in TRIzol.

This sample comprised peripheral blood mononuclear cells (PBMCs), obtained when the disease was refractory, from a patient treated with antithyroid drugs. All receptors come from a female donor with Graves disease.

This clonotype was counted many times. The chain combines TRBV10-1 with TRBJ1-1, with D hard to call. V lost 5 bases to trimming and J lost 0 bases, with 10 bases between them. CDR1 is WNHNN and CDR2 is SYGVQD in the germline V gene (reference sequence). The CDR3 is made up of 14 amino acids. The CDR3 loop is CASSPSLMNTEAFF. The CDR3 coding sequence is TGCGCCAGCAGTCCAAGTCTCATGAACACTGAAGCTTTCTTT.

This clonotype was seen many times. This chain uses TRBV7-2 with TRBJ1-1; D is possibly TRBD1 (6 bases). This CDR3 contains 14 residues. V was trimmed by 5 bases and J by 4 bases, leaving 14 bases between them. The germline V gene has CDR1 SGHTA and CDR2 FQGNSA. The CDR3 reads CASSPQTGITEAFF. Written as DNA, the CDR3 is TGTGCCAGCAGCCCTCAAACAGGGATCACTGAAGCTTTCTTT.

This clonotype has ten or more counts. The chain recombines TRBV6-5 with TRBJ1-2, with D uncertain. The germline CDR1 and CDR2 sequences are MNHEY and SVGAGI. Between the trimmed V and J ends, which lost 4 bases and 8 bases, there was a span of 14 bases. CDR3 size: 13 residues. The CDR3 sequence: CASSLLEGGGYTF. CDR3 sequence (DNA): TGTGCCAGCAGTTTACTGGAGGGAGGCGGCTACACCTTC.

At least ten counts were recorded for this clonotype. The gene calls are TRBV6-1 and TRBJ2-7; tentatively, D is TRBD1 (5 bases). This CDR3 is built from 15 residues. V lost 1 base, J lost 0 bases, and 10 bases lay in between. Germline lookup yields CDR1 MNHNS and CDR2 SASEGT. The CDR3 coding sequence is TGTGCCAGCAGTGAAGACCAGGGATTCTCCTACGAGCAGTACTTC. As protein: CASSEDQGFSYEQYF.

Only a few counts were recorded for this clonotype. CDR3 in amino acids: CASSPYGGETQYF. DNA of the CDR3: TGTGCCAGCAGCCCCTATGGGGGTGAGACCCAGTACTTC. This rearrangement joins TRBV14 to TRBJ2-5; tentatively, D is TRBD1 or TRBD2 (5 bases each). CDR1 and CDR2 (germline): SGHDN, FVKESK. Trimming took off 4 bases at V and 5 bases at J, with 11 bases between the two ends. The CDR3 loop spans 13 amino acids. The full variable domain, rest sourced from reference TRBV14 and TRBJ2-5, is EAGVTQFPSHSVIEKGQTVTLRCDPISGHDNLYWYRRVMGKEIKFLLHFVKESKQDESGMPNNRFLAERTGGTYSTLKVQPAELEDSGVYFCASSPYGGETQYFGPGTRLLVL.